This record looks at one T cell receptor beta chain sequence and its context. These data come from a study of graft-versus-host responses after intestinal transplantation. The germline gives CDR1 MNHNY, CDR2 SVGAGI (reference sequence). This CDR3 is built from 14 residues. The V and J ends lost 0 bases and 5 bases, in that order; junction bases with no gene match: 0. The repertoire was sequenced with immunoSEQ multiplex PCR; TCRdb's copy has only in-frame clones and lacks some. The sample has 9,000 to 13,000 clones; almost 95% are singletons. This TCR was sampled from a human patient who received an intestinal transplant, so some T cells may come from the graft donor. The sample in question was PBMCs, obtained about 45 days after intestinal transplantation. The chain links TRBV6-6 to TRBJ2-5; the match to TRBD1 covers 10 bases. CDR3: CASSYSGQGETQYF. The CDR3 nucleotides are TGTGCCAGCAGTTACTCGGGACAGGGGGAGACCCAGTACTTC.